Listed below are T cell receptor beta chains from one sample, sequenced in a study of blood T cell repertoires in COVID-19. Profiled with immunoSEQ multiplex PCR; TCRdb holds only in-frame clones, not every one. Of about 48,000 clones detected, about 84% appear once; the ten largest clones hold 5.5% to 6%. Material: peripheral blood. These TCRs come from a woman aged 60-70 years with acute or convalescent COVID-19. Both conserved end residues are part of each CDR3. The order of the fields is clone size, D gene, V gene, J gene, CDR3 DNA, CDR3 protein. The D gene is left open where the match is weak. Clone size is not always given. Where it is, it says once, few, many or a class for expanded clones.

-	-	TRBV28	TRBJ1-5	TGTGCCAGCAGTCCATGGCCAAGGGGAAATCAGCCCCAGCATTTT	CASSPWPRGNQPQHF
-	TRBD2	TRBV27	TRBJ2-3	TGTGCCAGCAGTTTAGGGCTAGCGGGGGGGCGGGGCACAGATACGCAGTATTTT	CASSLGLAGGRGTDTQYF
-	TRBD1	TRBV15	TRBJ2-5	TGTGCCACCAGCAGCCGGACAGGGGGAGAGACCCAGTACTTC	CATSSRTGGETQYF
-	-	TRBV7-9	TRBJ2-7	TGTGCCAGCAGCTTTACAGGGACCTACGAGCAGTACTTC	CASSFTGTYEQYF
-	-	TRBV7-6	TRBJ2-3	TGTGCCAGCAGCTTCGGCGGGGGCGGCCCAGATACGCAGTATTTT	CASSFGGGGPDTQYF
-	-	TRBV18	TRBJ1-2	TGTGCCAGCTCACCCGGCTCGGACAGTCGACCTGGCTACACCTTC	CASSPGSDSRPGYTF
few	-	TRBV4-2	TRBJ2-3	TGTGCCAGCAGCCAAGATCGTTCTGGCGGTACGCAGTATTTT	CASSQDRSGGTQYF
-	-	TRBV27	TRBJ1-1	TGTGCCAGCAGTCTACCCGGACGGGGGGCTGAAGCTTTCTTT	CASSLPGRGAEAFF
-	-	TRBV10-2	TRBJ2-5	TGCGCCAGCACCCCTACTAGTTTGTTAGGGCAAGAGACCCAGTACTTC	CASTPTSLLGQETQYF
-	TRBD1	TRBV6-1	TRBJ2-1	TGTGCCAGCAGTGATTTACAGGGGGCGGGTGAGCAGTTCTTC	CASSDLQGAGEQFF
-	TRBD2	TRBV9	TRBJ2-1	TGTGCCAGCAGCGTAGCAGGAACTAGCGGGGTCTCAAGGAACAATGAGCAGTTCTTC	CASSVAGTSGVSRNNEQFF
-	-	TRBV10-3	TRBJ2-2	TGTGCCATCAGTGGAGCGGCAGAGAACACCGGGGAGCTGTTTTTT	CAISGAAENTGELFF
-	-	TRBV27	TRBJ2-7	TGTGCCAGCAGTTTACACAACTACGAGCAGTACTTC	CASSLHNYEQYF
-	TRBD1	TRBV15	TRBJ1-5	TGTGCCACCAGCAGAGATTCGACGGGACAGGGCTCTAGGCCCCAGCATTTT	CATSRDSTGQGSRPQHF
-	TRBD2	TRBV9	TRBJ2-7	TGTGCCAGCAGCCCTAGCGGGGGGGACATCTACGAGCAGTACTTC	CASSPSGGDIYEQYF
-	TRBD1	TRBV18	TRBJ2-3	TGTGCCAGCTCACCACGACAGGGGGGCACAGATACGCAGTATTTT	CASSPRQGGTDTQYF
-	-	TRBV27	TRBJ2-7	TGTGCGGCAGGGGGGTACGAGCAGTACTTC	CAAGGYEQYF
-	TRBD1	TRBV5-5	TRBJ2-3	TGTGCCAGCACCGACAGGGCAGATACGCAGTATTTT	CASTDRADTQYF
-	TRBD1	TRBV5-5	TRBJ2-3	TGTGCCAGCAGCCCACCCACAGGGGCCGGCACAGATACGCAGTATTTT	CASSPPTGAGTDTQYF
few	-	TRBV11-2	TRBJ1-6	TGTGCCAGCAGCTTTGATGGCGGAGGGAATTCACCCCTCCACTTT	CASSFDGGGNSPLHF
-	-	TRBV13	TRBJ2-3	TGTGCCAGCAGCCATGACCCCGGGGGTGATACGCAGTATTTT	CASSHDPGGDTQYF
-	TRBD1	TRBV3-1/TRBV3-2	TRBJ2-5	TGTGCCAGCAGCCAATCTGGACAGGGGAGCCAAGAGACCCAGTACTTC	CASSQSGQGSQETQYF
-	-	TRBV6-1	TRBJ1-5	TGTGCCAGCAGTGAACAAGTACACCAGCCCCAGCATTTT	CASSEQVHQPQHF
-	-	TRBV19	TRBJ1-2	TGTGCCAGTACCTGGGGAGGTAGGGGCGCTGGCTACACCTTC	CASTWGGRGAGYTF
-	-	TRBV9	TRBJ2-5	TGTGCCAGCAGCGGATGGCCTGGAGAGACCCAGTACTTC	CASSGWPGETQYF
few	-	TRBV7-9	TRBJ2-2	TGTGCCAGCAGCAGGGAACTGGACACCGGGGAGCTGTTTTTT	CASSRELDTGELFF
-	-	TRBV6-5	TRBJ1-6	TGTGCCAGCAGGGACGGGACATTCCATAATTCACCCCTCCACTTT	CASRDGTFHNSPLHF
-	-	TRBV6-5	TRBJ2-5	TGTGCCAGCAGTTACCCGGAGGGGCCCGATGGAGAGACCCAGTACTTC	CASSYPEGPDGETQYF
-	TRBD2	TRBV27	TRBJ2-7	TGTGCCAGCAGTTTATTAGCGGGACGGACACCCTACGAGCAGTACTTC	CASSLLAGRTPYEQYF
-	TRBD2	TRBV7-2	TRBJ2-7	TGTGCCAGCAGCTTAGCGGATCTAGCGGGGGGGAACGAGCAGTACTTC	CASSLADLAGGNEQYF
-	-	TRBV5-4	TRBJ1-1	TGTGCCAGCAGCCCCCCCCGTAGAGGTTTGAACACTGAAGCTTTCTTT	CASSPPRRGLNTEAFF
-	TRBD2	TRBV5-6	TRBJ2-2	TGTGCCAGCAGCTTCTCACTAGCGGGACACGGGGAGCTGTTTTTT	CASSFSLAGHGELFF
-	-	TRBV19	TRBJ1-2	TGTGCCAGTAGTTTATCCCCACAATATGGCTACACCTTC	CASSLSPQYGYTF
-	TRBD2	TRBV6-6	TRBJ2-1	TGTGCCAGCAGAGAATCCGGGACTAGAGGGAACAATGAGCAGTTCTTC	CASRESGTRGNNEQFF
-	TRBD2	TRBV19	TRBJ2-7	TGTGCCAGCTCATGGACTAGCGGGACCTACGAGCAGTACTTC	CASSWTSGTYEQYF
-	-	TRBV4-2	TRBJ2-3	TGTGCCAGCAGTGGTCTGGCGGAGTACACAGATACGCAGTATTTT	CASSGLAEYTDTQYF
-	TRBD2	TRBV4-2	TRBJ2-7	TGTGCCAGCAGCCAAGGCAATCTGGGAGCGGGAGGCCCTTCCTACGAGCAGTACTTC	CASSQGNLGAGGPSYEQYF
-	TRBD2	TRBV7-9	TRBJ2-1	TGTGCCAGCAGCTTAGTAGGACTAGCGGGAGACAATGAGCAGTTCTTC	CASSLVGLAGDNEQFF
-	-	TRBV3-1/TRBV3-2	TRBJ2-4	TGTGCCAGCAGCCAAGTCGTTCTAGCCAAAAACATTCAGTACTTC	CASSQVVLAKNIQYF
-	TRBD1	TRBV19	TRBJ2-7	TGTGCCAGTAGGTCCCAGGGGGCATCCTACGAGCAGTACTTC	CASRSQGASYEQYF
-	TRBD1	TRBV7-3	TRBJ2-5	TGTGCCAGCAGTATCGGGACAGGGACTTCAGAGACCCAGTACTTC	CASSIGTGTSETQYF
once	-	TRBV11-2	TRBJ1-1	TGTGCCAGCAGCAGAATGGGGGCCATGAACACTGAAGCTTTCTTT	CASSRMGAMNTEAFF
-	-	TRBV9	TRBJ2-5	TGCAAAACGTCCCCTGATACAGGGCAAGAAGCTAAAGAGACCCAGTACTTC	CKTSPDTGQEAKETQYF
-	-	TRBV7-9	TRBJ1-1	TGTGCCAGCATCTCAACGGCGGACACTGAAGCTTTCTTT	CASISTADTEAFF
-	-	TRBV7-3	TRBJ2-7	TGTGCCAGCAGCTTAACGTTTGCCCCTAGCTCCGAGCAGTACTTC	CASSLTFAPSSEQYF
-	TRBD1	TRBV27	TRBJ2-7	TGTGCCAGCAGTTTAAAGGGACAGGAACACGAGCAGTACTTC	CASSLKGQEHEQYF
once	TRBD1	TRBV3-1/TRBV3-2	TRBJ2-5	TGTGCCAGCAGCCTCCCCAGGGGGCGCGAGACCCAGTACTTC	CASSLPRGRETQYF
-	-	TRBV4-3	TRBJ1-6	TGCGCCAGCAGCCACCTAGGAAATTCACCCCTCCACTTT	CASSHLGNSPLHF
-	-	TRBV19	TRBJ2-6	TGTGCCAGTAGGGTAAGCTTATCTGGGGCCAACGTCCTGACTTTC	CASRVSLSGANVLTF
-	TRBD1	TRBV5-1	TRBJ2-2	TGCGCCAGCAGCCCCGGGGACAGGGGGCGAGGCGGGGAGCTGTTTTTT	CASSPGDRGRGGELFF
-	-	TRBV12-3/TRBV12-4	TRBJ2-3	TGTGCCAGCCAGGAGGGAGGCACAGATACGCAGTATTTT	CASQEGGTDTQYF
-	TRBD2	TRBV7-8	TRBJ2-5	TGTGCCAGCAGCTTAGCAGGCGGGAGGGGGCGGGTGTCCCAGTACTTC	CASSLAGGRGRVSQYF
few	TRBD1	TRBV5-6	TRBJ1-4	TGTGCCAGCAGCTCCAAACAGGGGGCCCGGGAAAAACTGTTTTTT	CASSSKQGAREKLFF
-	-	TRBV10-3	TRBJ1-4	TGTGCCATCAGTGAGTCCGGGGGAACTAATGAAAAACTGTTTTTT	CAISESGGTNEKLFF
-	TRBD1	TRBV5-6	TRBJ1-2	TGTGCCAGCAGCTTGAGATTGAGGACAGGGAACCGTGGGGATGGCTACACCTTC	CASSLRLRTGNRGDGYTF